A single T cell receptor (beta chain) is shown here with its context. No antigen is known for it. This record belongs to a study of a mutant IDH1 vaccine in newly diagnosed glioma. Study-wide background: Vaccine dosing followed radiotherapy by 4-6 weeks, or accompanied temozolomide cycles. Patients were pretreated with radiotherapy, temozolomide, or both, mostly both.

The J segment lost 5 bases and the V segment lost 4 bases, leaving 12 bases of the junction unmatched. The CDR3 is 16 amino acids. Germline V gene sequence: CDR1 MNHNS, CDR2 SASEGT. Notes on the study in general: The vaccine induced immune responses, and these occurred in roughly 95% of patients.

Generated by immunoSEQ multiplex PCR, the TCRdb table keeps only in-frame clones and is missing some. The sample has 120,000 or so clones, about 80% seen once. Documented time point: week 11, during vaccination. A 20-mer mutant IDH1 peptide at 300 ug was injected subcutaneously with topical imiquimod. The sequence came from a man aged 35-49 years with glioma. The chain combines TRBV6-1 with TRBJ2-5; 8 bases match TRBD1. This material consisted of PBMCs, taken from a glioma patient whose treatment included an IDH1 peptide vaccine. The CDR3 is CASSGPTRTGLETQYF. CDR3 in DNA: TGTGCCAGCAGTGGACCAACACGGACAGGGCTGGAGACCCAGTACTTC.